The rows below give T cell receptor beta chains drawn from one sample of a study of T cells in Graves' hyperthyroidism and ophthalmopathy. From the multiplex PCR reads, TCRdb called clonotypes with MiXCR, one entry per CDR3 protein. The sample yields hundreds of thousands of distinct CDR3 sequences, 20% seen once. The specimen sequenced was blood. These TCRs come from a man aged 35-49 years with Graves' ophthalmopathy. Both conserved end residues are part of each CDR3. Some rows mark clone size as missing; the rest say once, few, many or name a class of expanded clone.

many,TRBV3-1,CASRQRDTNEKLFF
few,TRBV6-1,CASSNTGPYEQYF
NA,TRBV11-2,CASSLVGGGASYNEQFF
many,TRBV20-1,CSAKGRSRYNEQFF
few,TRBV27,CASSSYGEGGPDTQYF
NA,TRBV25-1,CASSSRKAPYEQYF
few,TRBV14,CASSPRTQSSTEALF
few,TRBV2,CVSSGAAGTDTQYF
NA,TRBV5-6,CASRPLQGADYGYTF
few,TRBV28,CASTPGGSNQPQHF
many,TRBV6-1,CASSGGGTKNIQYF
few,TRBV24-1,CATSDQVPWTSGRASNTGELFF
NA,TRBV7-9,CASSPAGGSFEAFF
many,TRBV11-2,CASRSPGGRISPLHF
few,TRBV10-3,CAISESRGDGYTF
many,TRBV13,CASSFTGTSGYIHQETQYF